This TCR beta chain was sequenced in a study of OX40 agonist ivuxolimab in advanced cancers. Turning to the study itself: The study gave patients intravenous ivuxolimab at 0.01 to 10 mg/kg every 2 weeks.

The germline V gene has CDR1 SNHLY and CDR2 FYNNEI. The J segment lost 8 bases and the V segment lost 4 bases, leaving 7 bases of the junction unmatched. The CDR3 has 13 residues. Points from the study as a whole: CD8+ T cells were the subset that, on average, had more expanded clones than CD4+. Clones of CD4+ and CD8+ blood T cells grew by week 6 at doses of 0.1 to 3.0 mg/kg.

Libraries were prepared by immunoSEQ multiplex PCR; TCRdb keeps only in-frame clonotypes and omits some of them. The repertoire holds 80,000 to 95,000 clones, around 90% seen once, with 0.71% in the top ten. Worth noting for this clone: Its antigen is unidentified.

The TCR sequence derives from an adult with an advanced solid tumor such as melanoma, head and neck, liver or kidney cancer. This specimen was CD4+ or CD8+ T cells sorted from blood, taken in a trial of the OX40 agonist ivuxolimab. The J gene is TRBJ1-2, the V gene TRBV2; TRBD1 matches 7 bases. The CDR3 region has the DNA TGTGCCAGCAGTGGAGTGACAGGGACCGGCTACACCTTC. The encoded protein is CASSGVTGTGYTF.